Listed below are T cell receptor beta chains from one sample, sequenced in a study of blood T cell repertoires in COVID-19. Profiling relied on immunoSEQ multiplex PCR, and the TCRdb table lists in-frame clones only, not all of them. The sample yields around 130,000 clones, about four fifths seen once. Sequenced input: peripheral blood. Every receptor here comes from a human donor in a cohort sampled during active COVID-19. Each CDR3 is given with its conserved first and last residue. A D gene is named only where the DNA matches it firmly. Clone size is given for some rows only: seen once, a few or many times, or a class if the clone is expanded.

CDR3 DNA: TGTGCCAGCAGCTTAGTTGACAGGGGGGACGAGCAGTACTTC
CDR3 protein: CASSLVDRGDEQYF
V gene: TRBV7-9
J gene: TRBJ2-7
D gene: TRBD1
clone size: -

CDR3 DNA: TGTGCCAGCACCACAGGGGGCGTGGAGACCCAGTACTTC
CDR3 protein: CASTTGGVETQYF
V gene: TRBV3-1/TRBV3-2
J gene: TRBJ2-5
D gene: TRBD1
clone size: -

CDR3 DNA: TGCGCCAGCAGCTCAAGCAGGATAAACTCCTACGAGCAGTACTTC
CDR3 protein: CASSSSRINSYEQYF
V gene: TRBV5-1
J gene: TRBJ2-7
D gene: -
clone size: -

CDR3 DNA: TGTGCCAGTAGTTTCCTGACAGGGAGGACTACTGAAGCTTTCTTT
CDR3 protein: CASSFLTGRTTEAFF
V gene: TRBV19
J gene: TRBJ1-1
D gene: TRBD1
clone size: -

CDR3 DNA: TGTGCCAGTAGTAATGCGGGACCCTACGAGCAGTACTTC
CDR3 protein: CASSNAGPYEQYF
V gene: TRBV19
J gene: TRBJ2-7
D gene: -
clone size: -

CDR3 DNA: TGCAGCGCGTCCCGGGGGGCTTTAGAAAAACTGTTTTTT
CDR3 protein: CSASRGALEKLFF
V gene: TRBV29-1
J gene: TRBJ1-4
D gene: -
clone size: -

CDR3 DNA: TGTGCCAGCATCCGACCGGGACAGGGAACAGATACGCAGTATTTT
CDR3 protein: CASIRPGQGTDTQYF
V gene: TRBV6-6
J gene: TRBJ2-3
D gene: TRBD1
clone size: once

CDR3 DNA: TGCAGCGTTGAAGGGAGGGGGACAGTGAACACTGAAGCTTTCTTT
CDR3 protein: CSVEGRGTVNTEAFF
V gene: TRBV29-1
J gene: TRBJ1-1
D gene: TRBD1
clone size: -

CDR3 DNA: TGTGCCAGCAGCTTAATTACAGGGGATGGCGAGCAGTACTTC
CDR3 protein: CASSLITGDGEQYF
V gene: TRBV7-2
J gene: TRBJ2-7
D gene: TRBD1
clone size: once

CDR3 DNA: TGTGCCATCAGTGGACAGGGACAAGAGACCCAGTACTTC
CDR3 protein: CAISGQGQETQYF
V gene: TRBV10-3
J gene: TRBJ2-5
D gene: TRBD1
clone size: few

CDR3 DNA: TGTGCCAGCAGCTTAAGGGGGGACAGGGACCACGAGCAGTACTTC
CDR3 protein: CASSLRGDRDHEQYF
V gene: TRBV7-9
J gene: TRBJ2-7
D gene: TRBD1
clone size: once

CDR3 DNA: TGTGCCAGCAGCCCAGGGCGACGGAATGAAAAACTGTTTTTT
CDR3 protein: CASSPGRRNEKLFF
V gene: TRBV6-5
J gene: TRBJ1-4
D gene: -
clone size: -

CDR3 DNA: TGCGCCAGCAAGGACAGCGGTTTCAATCAGCCCCAGCATTTT
CDR3 protein: CASKDSGFNQPQHF
V gene: TRBV10-2
J gene: TRBJ1-5
D gene: -
clone size: -

CDR3 DNA: TGTGCCAGTAGTTCGAGGGTGAACACTGAAGCTTTCTTT
CDR3 protein: CASSSRVNTEAFF
V gene: TRBV19
J gene: TRBJ1-1
D gene: -
clone size: -

CDR3 DNA: TGTGCCAGCAGCCAAGATCCACCAGGTGCTACCGAAGCTTTCTTT
CDR3 protein: CASSQDPPGATEAFF
V gene: TRBV14
J gene: TRBJ1-1
D gene: -
clone size: -

CDR3 DNA: TGTGCCAGCAGCCCCCGGGACAGGGTGAACACTGAAGCTTTCTTT
CDR3 protein: CASSPRDRVNTEAFF
V gene: TRBV13
J gene: TRBJ1-1
D gene: TRBD1
clone size: -

CDR3 DNA: TGTGCCAGCAGCTTGGTTGGTACCGGGACAGTTGCTTACGAGCAGTACTTC
CDR3 protein: CASSLVGTGTVAYEQYF
V gene: TRBV5-5
J gene: TRBJ2-7
D gene: TRBD1
clone size: -

CDR3 DNA: TGTGCCAGCAGCGTAGAACAGGGGCCGGGGGAGCTGTTTTTT
CDR3 protein: CASSVEQGPGELFF
V gene: TRBV9
J gene: TRBJ2-2
D gene: TRBD1
clone size: -

CDR3 DNA: TGCAGCGGCGGACAGGGAATCTACGAGCAGTACTTC
CDR3 protein: CSGGQGIYEQYF
V gene: TRBV29-1
J gene: TRBJ2-7
D gene: TRBD1
clone size: few

CDR3 DNA: TGTGCCAGCAGTGAAACCAGCGGGGGGCCCTCCTCTACGCAGTATTTT
CDR3 protein: CASSETSGGPSSTQYF
V gene: TRBV2
J gene: TRBJ2-3
D gene: TRBD2
clone size: -